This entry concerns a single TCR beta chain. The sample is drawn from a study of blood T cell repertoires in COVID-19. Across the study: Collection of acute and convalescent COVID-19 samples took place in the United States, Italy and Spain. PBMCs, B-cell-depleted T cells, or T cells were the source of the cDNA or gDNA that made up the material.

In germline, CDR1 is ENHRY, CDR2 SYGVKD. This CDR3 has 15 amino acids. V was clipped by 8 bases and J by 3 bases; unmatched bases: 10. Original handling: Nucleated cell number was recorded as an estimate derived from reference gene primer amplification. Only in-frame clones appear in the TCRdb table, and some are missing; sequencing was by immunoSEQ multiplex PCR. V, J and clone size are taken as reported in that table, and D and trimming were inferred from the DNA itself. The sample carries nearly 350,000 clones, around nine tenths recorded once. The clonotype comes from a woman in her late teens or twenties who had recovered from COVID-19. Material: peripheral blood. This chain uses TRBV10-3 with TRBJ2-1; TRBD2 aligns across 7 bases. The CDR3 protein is CAIGAGTADYNEQFF. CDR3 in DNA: TGTGCCATCGGAGCGGGGACCGCGGACTACAATGAGCAGTTCTTC.